This TCR beta chain was found in a study of CD8+ T cells in alopecia areata. Study in general: Patients received oral tofacitinib, 5 to 10 mg twice daily, for moderate-to-severe alopecia areata.

PBMCs were stained for CD3, CD4 and CD8, and CD4+ and CD8+ T cells were sorted. The CDR3 runs to 13 residues. CDR1 is SQVTM, CDR2 ANQGSEA, per germline. Trimming took off 4 bases at V and 0 bases at J, with 8 bases between the two ends. RNA extraction and reverse transcription yielded cDNA as sequencing template. The table came from immunoSEQ multiplex PCR; TCRdb's copy has only in-frame clones and leaves some out. The data hold 75,000 to 100,000 clones, with 40% to 45% observed a single time. This clone has only a few counts. The chain recombines TRBV29-1 with TRBJ2-3; D is ambiguous. This TCR was recovered from a human donor with alopecia areata. The sample consisted of CD4+ T cells sorted from blood. CDR3 bases: TGCAGCGTTGTTCTGGCTAGCACAGATACGCAGTATTTT. Residues: CSVVLASTDTQYF.